This TCR beta chain was retrieved from a study of identical twins. Whole-study results and caveats: Monozygotic twins shared more out-of-frame TCR alpha than recombination models predicted. A lower insertion count was a feature of abundant cord blood beta clonotypes, with no such feature in memory repertoires. Cross-sectional statistical analysis, not tracking of the same donors, underpinned the conclusions.

Germline CDR1 is MNHEY and CDR2 is SMNVEV (reference sequence). The CDR3 length is 17 residues. V lost 3 bases, J lost 8 bases, and 25 bases lay in between. Template switching added a universal primer site; cDNA carried unique molecular identifiers. Each CDR3 protein gets one entry after TCRdb re-called the 5' RACE reads with MiXCR. The table has 450,000 or so distinct CDR3 sequences, about 14% seen once; the top ten hold about 0.52%. As concerns this clonotype: Its antigen remains unknown.

These sequences were also reported in another study, on yellow fever vaccine responses in identical twins.

The material sequenced was CD4+ T cells sorted from blood. The chain links TRBV27 to TRBJ1-2; tentatively, D is TRBD1 (6 bases). This sequence originates from a woman under 30 in good health. CDR3 sequence reads: CASSFLGQPPNYVGYTF. The CDR3 DNA is TGTGCCAGCAGTTTCCTCGGACAGCCTCCTAACTATGTCGGCTACACCTTC.